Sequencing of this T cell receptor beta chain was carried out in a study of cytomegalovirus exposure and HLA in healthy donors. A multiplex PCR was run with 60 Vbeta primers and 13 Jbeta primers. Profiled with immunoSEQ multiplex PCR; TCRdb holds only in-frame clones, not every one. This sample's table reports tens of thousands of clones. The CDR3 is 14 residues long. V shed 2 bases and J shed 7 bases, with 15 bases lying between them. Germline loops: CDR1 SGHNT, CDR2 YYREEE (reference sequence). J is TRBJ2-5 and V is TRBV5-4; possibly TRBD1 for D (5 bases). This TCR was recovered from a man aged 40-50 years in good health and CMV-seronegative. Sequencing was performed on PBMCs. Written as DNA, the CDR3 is TGTGCCAGCAGCTTAGGGGCCTCCTCGGGGACCCAGTACTTC. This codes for CASSLGASSGTQYF.